This TCR beta chain was sequenced during a study of shared clonotypes between healthy human individuals. The study, taken as a whole, reports: The genetic and exposure-history diversity represented was limited by few donors. Clonotypes not shared had lower generation probabilities than those common to all four donors. Between a handful of donors, naive CD4 clonotypes were shared at a level of about 5%.

As for this clone: The antigen remains unidentified.

Per the study methods: Filtering differed since immunoSEQ provided only junctions, with no quality scores. This table comes from immunoSEQ multiplex PCR, and its TCRdb copy is limited to in-frame clones, with some not included. V, J and clone size are taken as reported in that table, and D and trimming were inferred from the DNA itself. This table has some 300,000 clones, around 70% appearing once. The sequencing sample was made of memory CD4+ T cells sorted from blood. Subset: CD45RA-negative fraction. This sequence originates from a man aged 30 to 45 in good health.

The CDR3 sequence is CASSQDILQIYEQYF. CDR3 in DNA: TGCGCCAGCAGCCAAGATATCTTGCAGATCTACGAGCAGTACTTC. The rearrangement joins TRBV4-3 to TRBJ2-7; D uncertain. CDR3 length: 15 residues. With 0 bases removed from V and 3 bases from J, the gap between germline ends came to 12 bases. Germline V gives CDR1 LGHNA, CDR2 YSLEER.